The 14 T cell receptor beta chains below all came from one sample that was sequenced in a study of blood T cell repertoires in COVID-19. The method was immunoSEQ multiplex PCR; TCRdb's version includes in-frame clones alone and lacks a portion of them. The table includes around 86,000 clones, approximately 81% detected once. What was sequenced was peripheral blood. Receptors originate from a man at least 80 years old with acute or convalescent COVID-19.

The chain carries TRBV7-9 and TRBJ1-1; TRBD1 is a possible D gene (5 bases). The CDR3 covers 16 residues. V was cut by 3 bases and J by 8 bases, with 22 bases left in between. Germline V gene data show CDR1 as SEHNR and CDR2 as FQNEAQ (reference sequence). The DNA for the CDR3 is TGTGCCAGCAGCTTCATGGGGAGGGGTGGGCCTGAAGAAGCTTTCTTT. Translated: CASSFMGRGGPEEAFF.

The chain joins TRBV7-3 to TRBJ2-7, with 7 nucleotides matching TRBD1. CDR1 and CDR2 (germline): SGHTA, FQGTGA. The CDR3 has 13 residues. V was clipped by 2 bases and J by 6 bases; unmatched bases: 4. This CDR3 reads CASSLLTGLEQYF. The CDR3 bases are TGTGCCAGCAGCTTACTGACAGGGCTCGAGCAGTACTTC.

This clone was observed a single time. The CDR3 DNA reads TGTGCCAGCAGCCAAGATGGCAGGCGCACAGATACGCAGTATTTT. Protein: CASSQDGRRTDTQYF. The V gene is TRBV14, the J gene TRBJ2-3; no firm D call. Deletions cut 0 bases from V and 1 base from J, with 8 bases between. The CDR3 has 15 amino acids. Per the germline V gene, CDR1 is SGHDN and CDR2 is FVKESK. The entire variable domain, with the rest obtained from reference TRBV14 and TRBJ2-3, is as follows: EAGVTQFPSHSVIEKGQTVTLRCDPISGHDNLYWYRRVMGKEIKFLLHFVKESKQDESGMPNNRFLAERTGGTYSTLKVQPAELEDSGVYFCASSQDGRRTDTQYFGPGTRLTVL.

CDR3 residues: CASSQDYPMNTEAFF. The CDR3, as DNA: TGTGCCAGCAGCCAAGACTACCCAATGAACACTGAAGCTTTCTTT. The chain has TRBV14 and TRBJ1-1; no clear D gene. Trimming cost V 0 bases and J 0 bases, with 8 bases left between them. The CDR3 runs 15 residues. Germline CDR1 reads SGHDN; CDR2 reads FVKESK.

This clone was recorded a few times. CDR3 sequence (DNA): TGCGCCAGCAGCCAAGACACGGGATACGAGACCCAGTACTTC. Translated: CASSQDTGYETQYF. This chain uses TRBV4-3 with TRBJ2-5; TRBD2 is a possible D gene (5 bases). With 0 bases removed from V and 5 bases from J, the gap between germline ends came to 10 bases. The V gene's germline CDR1 is LGHNA and CDR2 YSLEER. This CDR3 comprises 14 residues.

The chain is built from TRBV5-1 and TRBJ2-3; 9 bases match TRBD2. The length of the CDR3 is 16 residues. Trimming at V came to 4 bases and at J to 1 base, leaving 7 bases not matched to a gene. CDR1 is SGHRS, CDR2 YFSETQ, per germline. CDR3 sequence: CASSLAGTGGTDTQYF. CDR3 nucleotides: TGCGCCAGCAGCCTAGCGGGAACGGGGGGCACAGATACGCAGTATTTT.

The rearrangement links TRBV27 to TRBJ2-1; 12 bases line up with TRBD2. Germline V CDR1 and CDR2: MNHEY, SMNVEV (reference sequence). This CDR3 has 15 amino acids. The ends lost 4 bases at V and 5 bases at J; junction bases unmatched: 3. The DNA of the CDR3 is TGTGCCAGCAGTTCCTGGACTAGCGGGGACAATGAGCAGTTCTTC. Its translation: CASSSWTSGDNEQFF.

This chain connects TRBV19 to TRBJ1-1; 7 bases line up with TRBD1. The CDR3 length is 14 residues. Germline CDR1 reads LNHDA; CDR2 reads SQIVND (reference sequence). V lost 6 bases to trimming and J lost 4 bases; unmatched junction nucleotides: 8. The CDR3 spells CASRAVDRVTEAFF. The CDR3 nucleotides read TGTGCCAGTAGAGCGGTAGACAGGGTCACTGAAGCTTTCTTT.

The V call is TRBV6-1, the J call TRBJ1-1; D is possibly TRBD1 (6 bases). Trimming took off 3 bases at V and 12 bases at J, with 14 bases between the two ends. The V gene's germline CDR1 is MNHNS and CDR2 SASEGT. The CDR3 totals 12 residues. The CDR3 DNA follows: TGTGCCAGCAGTGATGAACAGGGCCTGACTTTCTTT. This encodes CASSDEQGLTFF.

V and J are TRBV5-6 and TRBJ2-1; D unresolved. The CDR3 covers 12 residues. V was trimmed by 1 base and J by 8 bases, leaving 7 bases between them. Germline loops: CDR1 SGHDT, CDR2 YYEEEE. The CDR3 bases are TGTGCCAGCAGCTTGCCGGGTTATGAGCAGTTCTTC. This translates into CASSLPGYEQFF.

This clone was recorded once. V is TRBV9 and J is TRBJ2-1, with 10 bases fitting TRBD2. The CDR3 contains 16 residues. V lost 3 bases and J lost 0; bases outside the gene matches: 3. Per germline, CDR1 SGDLS and CDR2 YYNGEE. CDR3 region: CASSEPSGSSYNEQFF. The CDR3 DNA reads as TGTGCCAGCAGCGAACCTAGCGGGAGCTCCTACAATGAGCAGTTCTTC.

The rearrangement uses TRBV29-1 and TRBJ1-5; TRBD1 is a possible D gene (5 bases). The CDR3 totals 13 residues. Germline loops: CDR1 SQVTM, CDR2 ANQGSEA. V was pared by 5 bases and J by 2 bases, with 10 bases between. In DNA form, the CDR3 reads TGCAGCGTTTCGGGGGTGGGCAATCAGCCCCAGCATTTT. This gives the protein CSVSGVGNQPQHF. Combining the CDR3 with reference TRBV29-1 and TRBJ1-5 gives the whole variable domain SAVISQKPSRDICQRGTSLTIQCQVDSQVTMMFWYRQQPGQSLTLIATANQGSEATYESGFVIDKFPISRPNLTFSTLTVSNMSPEDSSIYLCSVSGVGNQPQHFGDGTRLSIL.

The chain is built from TRBV29-1 and TRBJ1-6, with 8 nucleotides matching TRBD1. Germline-derived CDR1 and CDR2 are SQVTM and ANQGSEA. The CDR3 is 13 residues long. The V segment lost 6 bases and the J segment 9 bases; nucleotides outside the gene matches: 7. The CDR3 nucleotides read TGCAGCGTCCGACAGGGGTCGGGTTCACCCCTCCACTTT. Translated: CSVRQGSGSPLHF.

The rearrangement uses TRBV30 and TRBJ2-7; D not resolved. The CDR3 has 11 residues. Germline V CDR1 and CDR2: GTSNPN, SVGIG (reference sequence). Trimming left V 5 bases short and J 4 bases short, with 9 bases between. The chain's CDR3 is CAWGLTYEQYF. The DNA for the CDR3 is TGTGCCTGGGGCCTCACTTACGAGCAGTACTTC.